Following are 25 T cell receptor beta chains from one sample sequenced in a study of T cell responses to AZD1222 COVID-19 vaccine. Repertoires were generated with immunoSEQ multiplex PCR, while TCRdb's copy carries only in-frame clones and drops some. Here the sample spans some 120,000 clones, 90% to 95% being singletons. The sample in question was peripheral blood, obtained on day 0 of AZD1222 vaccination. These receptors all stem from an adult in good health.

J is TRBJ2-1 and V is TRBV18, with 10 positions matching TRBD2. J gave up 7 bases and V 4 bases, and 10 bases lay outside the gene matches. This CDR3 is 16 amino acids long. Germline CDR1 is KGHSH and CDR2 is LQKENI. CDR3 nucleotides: TGTGCCAGCTCACTCTTCACTAGCGGGAACGGGAATGAGCAGTTCTTC. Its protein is CASSLFTSGNGNEQFF.

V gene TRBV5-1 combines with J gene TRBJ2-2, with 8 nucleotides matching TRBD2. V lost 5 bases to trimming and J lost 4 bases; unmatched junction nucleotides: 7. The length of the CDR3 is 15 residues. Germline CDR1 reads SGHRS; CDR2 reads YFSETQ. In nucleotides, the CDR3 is TGCGCCAGCAGTCCCGGGACTAGAGGCACCGGGGAGCTGTTTTTT. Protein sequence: CASSPGTRGTGELFF.

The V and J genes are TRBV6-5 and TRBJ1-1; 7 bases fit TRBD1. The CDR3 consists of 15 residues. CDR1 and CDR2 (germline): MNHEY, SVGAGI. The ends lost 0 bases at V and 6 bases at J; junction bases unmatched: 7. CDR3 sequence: CASSYSGTAPSEAFF. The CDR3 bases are TGTGCCAGCAGTTACTCCGGGACAGCACCATCTGAAGCTTTCTTT.

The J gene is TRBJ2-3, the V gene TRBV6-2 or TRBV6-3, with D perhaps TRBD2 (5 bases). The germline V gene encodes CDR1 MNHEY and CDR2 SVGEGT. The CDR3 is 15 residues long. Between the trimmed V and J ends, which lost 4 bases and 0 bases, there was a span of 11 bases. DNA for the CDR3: TGTGCCAGCAGTTCCGGGATCGCTAGCACAGATACGCAGTATTTT. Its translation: CASSSGIASTDTQYF.

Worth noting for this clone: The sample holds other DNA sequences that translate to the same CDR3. CDR3 amino acids: CASSLGLNTEAFF. The CDR3, as DNA: TGCGCCAGCAGCTTGGGTTTGAACACTGAAGCTTTCTTT. The chain couples TRBV5-1 to TRBJ1-1; no firm D call. CDR1 SGHRS and CDR2 YFSETQ come from the germline V gene. Trimming left V 0 bases short and J 0 bases short, with 3 bases between. CDR3 length: 13 amino acids.

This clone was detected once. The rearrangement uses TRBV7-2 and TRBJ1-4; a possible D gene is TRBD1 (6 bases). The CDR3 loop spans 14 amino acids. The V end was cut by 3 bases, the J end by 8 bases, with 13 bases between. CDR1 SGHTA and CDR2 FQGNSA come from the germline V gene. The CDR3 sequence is CASSFSGAGEKLFF. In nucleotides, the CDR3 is TGTGCCAGCAGCTTTTCAGGGGCTGGGGAAAAACTGTTTTTT.

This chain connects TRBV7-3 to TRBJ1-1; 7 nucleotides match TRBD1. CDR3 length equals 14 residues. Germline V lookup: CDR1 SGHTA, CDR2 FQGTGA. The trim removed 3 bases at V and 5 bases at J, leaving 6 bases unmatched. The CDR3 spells CASSLSGGGTEAFF. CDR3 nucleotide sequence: TGTGCCAGCAGCTTGTCAGGGGGAGGGACTGAAGCTTTCTTT.

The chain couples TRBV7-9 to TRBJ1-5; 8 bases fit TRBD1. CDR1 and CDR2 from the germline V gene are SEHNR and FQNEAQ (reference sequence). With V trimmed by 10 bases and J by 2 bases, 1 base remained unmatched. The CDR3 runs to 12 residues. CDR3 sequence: CATQGGNQPQHF. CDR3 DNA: TGTGCCACACAGGGGGGCAATCAGCCCCAGCATTTT.

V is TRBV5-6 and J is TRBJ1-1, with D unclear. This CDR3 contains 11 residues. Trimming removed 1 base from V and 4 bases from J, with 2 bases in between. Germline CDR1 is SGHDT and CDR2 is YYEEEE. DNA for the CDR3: TGTGCCAGCAGCTTGAGCACTGAAGCTTTCTTT. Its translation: CASSLSTEAFF.

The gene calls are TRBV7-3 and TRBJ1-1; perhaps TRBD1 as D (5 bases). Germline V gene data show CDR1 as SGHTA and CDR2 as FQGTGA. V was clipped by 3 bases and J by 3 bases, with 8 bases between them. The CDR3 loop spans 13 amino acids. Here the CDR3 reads CASSFGTDTEAFF. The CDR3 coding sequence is TGTGCCAGCAGCTTTGGGACCGACACTGAAGCTTTCTTT. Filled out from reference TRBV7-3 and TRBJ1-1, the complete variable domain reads GAGVSQTPSNKVTEKGKYVELRCDPISGHTALYWYRQSLGQGPEFLIYFQGTGAADDSGLPNDRFFAVRPEGSVSTLKIQRTERGDSAVYLCASSFGTDTEAFFGQGTRLTVV.

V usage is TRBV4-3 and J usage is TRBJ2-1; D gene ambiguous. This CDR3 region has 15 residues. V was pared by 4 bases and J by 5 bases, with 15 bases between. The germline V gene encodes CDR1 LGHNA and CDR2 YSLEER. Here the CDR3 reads CASSRIDNPHNEQFF. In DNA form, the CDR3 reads TGCGCCAGCAGCCGCATAGATAACCCCCACAATGAGCAGTTCTTC.

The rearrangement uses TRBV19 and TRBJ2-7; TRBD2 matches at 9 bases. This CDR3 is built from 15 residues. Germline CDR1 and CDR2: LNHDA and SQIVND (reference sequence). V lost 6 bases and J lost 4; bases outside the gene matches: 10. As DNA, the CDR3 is TGTGCCAGTAGCTCTTTTAGCGGGAGCGGATACGAGCAGTACTTC. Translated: CASSSFSGSGYEQYF.

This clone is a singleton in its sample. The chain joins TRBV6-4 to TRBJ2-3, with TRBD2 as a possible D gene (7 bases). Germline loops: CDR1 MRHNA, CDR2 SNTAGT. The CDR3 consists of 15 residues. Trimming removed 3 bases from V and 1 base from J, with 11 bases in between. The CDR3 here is CASSERGGGTDTQYF. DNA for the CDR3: TGTGCCAGCAGTGAGAGGGGGGGCGGCACAGATACGCAGTATTTT.

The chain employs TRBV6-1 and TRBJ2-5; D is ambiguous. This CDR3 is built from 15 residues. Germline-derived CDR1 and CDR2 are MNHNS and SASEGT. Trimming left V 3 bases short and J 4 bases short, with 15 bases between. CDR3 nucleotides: TGTGCCAGCAGTGATGGGGTAGGACCCGGAGAGACCCAGTACTTC. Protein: CASSDGVGPGETQYF.

This chain's CDR3 is CASSDRRSKETQYF. DNA of the CDR3: TGTGCCAGCAGTGACCGTCGCAGCAAAGAGACCCAGTACTTC. The V gene is TRBV2, the J gene TRBJ2-5, with D uncertain. The CDR3 is 14 residues long. Trimming cost V 3 bases and J 3 bases, with 11 bases left between them. Germline V CDR1 and CDR2: SNHLY, FYNNEI.

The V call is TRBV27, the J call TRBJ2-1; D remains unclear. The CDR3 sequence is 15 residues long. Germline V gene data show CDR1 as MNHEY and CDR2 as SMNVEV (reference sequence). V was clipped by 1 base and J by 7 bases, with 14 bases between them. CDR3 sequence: CASSLWPGLGNEQFF. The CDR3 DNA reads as TGTGCCAGCAGTTTATGGCCGGGCCTGGGGAATGAGCAGTTCTTC.

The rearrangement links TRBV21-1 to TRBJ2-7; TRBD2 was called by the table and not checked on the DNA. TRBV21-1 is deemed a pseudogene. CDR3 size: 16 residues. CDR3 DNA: TGTGCCAGCAGCAAATGGTTACGGGTTAGCTCCTACGAGCAGTACTTC. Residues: CASSKWLRVSSYEQYF.

This chain's CDR3 is CASSLSPPPYEQYF. CDR3 DNA: TGTGCCAGCAGCTTATCCCCACCCCCCTACGAGCAGTACTTC. The chain uses TRBV7-8 and TRBJ2-7; no reliable D call. Germline V gene sequence: CDR1 SGHVS, CDR2 FQNEAQ. The CDR3 contains 14 residues. Trimming removed 2 bases at V and 2 bases at J, with 10 bases between.

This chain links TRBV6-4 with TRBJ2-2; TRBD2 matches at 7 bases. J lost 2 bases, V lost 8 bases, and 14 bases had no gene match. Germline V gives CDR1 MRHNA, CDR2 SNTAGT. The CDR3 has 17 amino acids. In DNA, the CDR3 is TGTGCCAGCTCTCCTCTATCCAGCGGGGTAAACACCGGGGAGCTGTTTTTT. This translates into CASSPLSSGVNTGELFF.

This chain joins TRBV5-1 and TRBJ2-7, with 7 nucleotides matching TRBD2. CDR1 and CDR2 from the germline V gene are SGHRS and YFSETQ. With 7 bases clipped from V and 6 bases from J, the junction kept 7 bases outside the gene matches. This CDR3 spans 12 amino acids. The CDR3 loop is CASRGEGSEQYF. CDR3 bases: TGCGCCAGCCGTGGGGAGGGCTCCGAGCAGTACTTC.

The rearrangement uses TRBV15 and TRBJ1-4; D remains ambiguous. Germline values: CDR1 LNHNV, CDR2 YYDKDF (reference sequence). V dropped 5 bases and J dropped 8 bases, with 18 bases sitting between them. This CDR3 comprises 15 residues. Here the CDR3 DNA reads TGTGCCACCAGCGAATGGGAGGATCTTAGAGAAAAACTGTTTTTT. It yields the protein CATSEWEDLREKLFF.

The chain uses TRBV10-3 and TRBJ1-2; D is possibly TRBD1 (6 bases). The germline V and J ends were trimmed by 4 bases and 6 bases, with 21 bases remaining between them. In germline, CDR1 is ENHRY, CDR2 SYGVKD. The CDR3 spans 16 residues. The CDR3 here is CAISVSPGGEFNGYTF. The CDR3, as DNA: TGTGCCATCAGTGTTTCGCCGGGGGGCGAGTTTAATGGCTACACCTTC.

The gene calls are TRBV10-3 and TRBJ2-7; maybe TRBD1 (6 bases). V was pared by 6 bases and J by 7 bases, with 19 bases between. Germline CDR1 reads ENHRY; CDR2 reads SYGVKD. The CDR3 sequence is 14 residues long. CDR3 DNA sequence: TGTGCCATCAGGGGGACCGCCTCCAGGGGAGAGCAGTACTTC. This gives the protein CAIRGTASRGEQYF.

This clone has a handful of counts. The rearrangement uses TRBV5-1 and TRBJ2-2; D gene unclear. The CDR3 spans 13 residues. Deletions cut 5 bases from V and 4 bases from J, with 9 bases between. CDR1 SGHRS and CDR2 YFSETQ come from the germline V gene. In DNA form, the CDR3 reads TGCGCCAGCAGGAACTATTTCACCGGGGAGCTGTTTTTT. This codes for CASRNYFTGELFF.

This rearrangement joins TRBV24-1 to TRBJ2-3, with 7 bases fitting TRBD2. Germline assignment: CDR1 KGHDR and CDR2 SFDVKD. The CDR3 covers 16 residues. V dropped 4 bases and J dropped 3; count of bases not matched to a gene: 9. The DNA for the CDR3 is TGTGCCACCAGTGACAGGACTAGTACTAAAACAGATACGCAGTATTTT. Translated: CATSDRTSTKTDTQYF.